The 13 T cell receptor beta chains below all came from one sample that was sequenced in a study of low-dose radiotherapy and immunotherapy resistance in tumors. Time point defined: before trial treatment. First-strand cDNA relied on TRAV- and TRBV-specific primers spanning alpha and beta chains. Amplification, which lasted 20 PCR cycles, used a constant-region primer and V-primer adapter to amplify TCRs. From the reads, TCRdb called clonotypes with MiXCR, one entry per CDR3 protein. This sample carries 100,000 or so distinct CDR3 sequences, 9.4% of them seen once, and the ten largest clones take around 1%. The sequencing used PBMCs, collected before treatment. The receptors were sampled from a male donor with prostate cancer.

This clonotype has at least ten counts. The CDR3 region is CASINQGASGVNEQYF. In DNA form, the CDR3 reads TGTGCCAGTATCAACCAAGGAGCTAGCGGGGTAAACGAGCAGTACTTC. V and J are TRBV19 and TRBJ2-7, with 9 bases that match TRBD2. V gave up 7 bases and J gave up 5 bases; unmatched junction bases: 15. CDR1 and CDR2 from the germline V gene are LNHDA and SQIVND (reference sequence). The CDR3 length is 16 residues.

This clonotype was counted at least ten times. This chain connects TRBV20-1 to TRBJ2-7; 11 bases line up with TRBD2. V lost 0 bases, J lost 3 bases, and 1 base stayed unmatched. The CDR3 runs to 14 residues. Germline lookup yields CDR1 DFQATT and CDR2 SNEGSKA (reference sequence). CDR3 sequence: CSARDSGRGYEQYF. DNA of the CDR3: TGCAGTGCTAGAGATAGCGGGAGGGGCTACGAGCAGTACTTC.

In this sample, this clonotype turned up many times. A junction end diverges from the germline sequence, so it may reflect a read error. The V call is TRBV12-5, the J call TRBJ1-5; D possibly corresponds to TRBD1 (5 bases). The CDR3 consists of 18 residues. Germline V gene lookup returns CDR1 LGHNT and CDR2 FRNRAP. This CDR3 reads CAGGLVLGTDTTLQPQHF. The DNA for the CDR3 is TGTGCTGGTGGTTTGGTACTGGGGACGGACACCACCCTGCAGCCCCAGCATTTT.

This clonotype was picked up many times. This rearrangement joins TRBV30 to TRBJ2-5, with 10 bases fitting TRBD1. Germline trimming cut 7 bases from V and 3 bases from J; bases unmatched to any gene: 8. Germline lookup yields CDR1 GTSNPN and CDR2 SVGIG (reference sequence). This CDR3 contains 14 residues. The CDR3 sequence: CASTGTGAEETQYF. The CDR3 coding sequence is TGTGCCTCGACGGGGACAGGGGCAGAAGAGACCCAGTACTTC.

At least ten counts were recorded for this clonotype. The CDR3 spells CSGLGDEAFF. DNA of the CDR3: TGCAGTGGACTTGGTGATGAAGCTTTCTTT. The rearrangement uses TRBV29-1 and TRBJ1-1; D not resolved. The germline V gene has CDR1 SQVTM and CDR2 ANQGSEA. The CDR3 has 10 amino acids. The variable domain in full, completed from reference TRBV29-1 and TRBJ1-1, reads SAVISQKPSRDICQRGTSLTIQCQVDSQVTMMFWYRQQPGQSLTLIATANQGSEATYESGFVIDKFPISRPNLTFSTLTVSNMSPEDSSIYLCSGLGDEAFFGQGTRLTVV.

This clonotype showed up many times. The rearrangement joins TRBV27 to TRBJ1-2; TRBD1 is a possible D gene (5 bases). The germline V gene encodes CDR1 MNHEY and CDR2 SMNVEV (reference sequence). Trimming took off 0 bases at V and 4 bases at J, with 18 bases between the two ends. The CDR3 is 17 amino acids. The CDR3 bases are TGTGCCAGCAGTTTATCGTTTATGGAGACAGCGCGCTATGGCTACACCTTC. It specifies CASSLSFMETARYGYTF.

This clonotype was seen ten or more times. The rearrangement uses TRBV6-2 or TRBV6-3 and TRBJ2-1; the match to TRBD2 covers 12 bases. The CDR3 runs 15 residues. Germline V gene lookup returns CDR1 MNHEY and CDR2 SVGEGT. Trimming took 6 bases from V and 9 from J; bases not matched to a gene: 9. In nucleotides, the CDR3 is TGTGCCAGCAGCATACTAGCGGGAGGAGTAGGTGAGCAGTTCTTC. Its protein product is CASSILAGGVGEQFF.

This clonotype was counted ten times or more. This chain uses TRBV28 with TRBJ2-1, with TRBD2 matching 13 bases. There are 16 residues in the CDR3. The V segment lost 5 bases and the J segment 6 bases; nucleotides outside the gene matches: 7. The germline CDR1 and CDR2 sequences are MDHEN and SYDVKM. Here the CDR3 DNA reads TGTGCCAGCAGTCTCTCCGGACTAGCGGGAGCCAATGAGCAGTTCTTC. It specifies CASSLSGLAGANEQFF. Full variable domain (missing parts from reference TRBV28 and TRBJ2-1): DVKVTQSSRYLVKRTGEKVFLECVQDMDHENMFWYRQDPGLGLRLIYFSYDVKMKEKGDIPEGYSVSREKKERFSLILESASTNQTSMYLCASSLSGLAGANEQFFGPGTRLTVL.

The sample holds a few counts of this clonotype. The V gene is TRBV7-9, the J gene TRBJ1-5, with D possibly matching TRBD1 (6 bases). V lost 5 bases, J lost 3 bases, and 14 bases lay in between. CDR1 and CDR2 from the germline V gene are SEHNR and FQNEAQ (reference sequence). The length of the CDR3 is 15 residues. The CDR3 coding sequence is TGTGCCAGCAGCCCAGGGGAGCACTACAATCAGCCCCAGCATTTT. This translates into CASSPGEHYNQPQHF.

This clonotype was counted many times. Written as DNA, the CDR3 is TGTGCCTGGAGTGTCCCCGACTACGAGCAGTACTTC. This encodes CAWSVPDYEQYF. This sequence joins TRBV30 and TRBJ2-7; D remains ambiguous. Germline CDR1 GTSNPN, CDR2 SVGIG (reference sequence). The CDR3 has 12 amino acids. The ends were cut back, 0 bases at V and 3 bases at J, with 6 bases in the middle.

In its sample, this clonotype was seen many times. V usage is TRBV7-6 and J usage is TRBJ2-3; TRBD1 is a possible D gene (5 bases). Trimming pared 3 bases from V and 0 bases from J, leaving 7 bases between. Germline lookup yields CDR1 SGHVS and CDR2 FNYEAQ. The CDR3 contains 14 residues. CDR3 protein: CASSLGPSTDTQYF. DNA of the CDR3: TGTGCCAGCAGCTTGGGGCCTAGCACAGATACGCAGTATTTT.

CDR3 sequence (DNA): TGTGCCAGCAGCTTAACGTTCGGGGAGCTGTTTTTT. It translates to CASSLTFGELFF. This chain links TRBV7-9 with TRBJ2-2; D ambiguous. Trimming stripped 2 bases from V and 7 bases from J, with 5 bases between. The CDR3 is 12 residues long. CDR1 is SEHNR and CDR2 is FQNEAQ in the germline V gene (reference sequence).

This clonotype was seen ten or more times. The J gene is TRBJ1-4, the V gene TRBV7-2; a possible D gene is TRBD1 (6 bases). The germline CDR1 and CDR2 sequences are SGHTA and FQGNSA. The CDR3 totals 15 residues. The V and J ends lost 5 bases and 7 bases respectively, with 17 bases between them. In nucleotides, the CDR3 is TGTGCCAGCAGCCCGGGTGGGGGGGGCGGTGAAAAACTGTTTTTT. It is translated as CASSPGGGGGEKLFF. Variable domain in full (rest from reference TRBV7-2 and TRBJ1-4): GAGVSQSPSNKVTEKGKDVELRCDPISGHTALYWYRQSLGQGLEFLIYFQGNSAPDKSGLPSDRFSAERTGGSVSTLTIQRTQQEDSAVYLCASSPGGGGGEKLFFGSGTQLSVL.